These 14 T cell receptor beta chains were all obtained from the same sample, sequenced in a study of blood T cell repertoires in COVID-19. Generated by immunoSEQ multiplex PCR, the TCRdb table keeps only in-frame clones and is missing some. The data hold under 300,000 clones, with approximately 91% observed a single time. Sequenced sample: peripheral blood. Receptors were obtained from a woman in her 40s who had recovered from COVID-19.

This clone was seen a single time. CDR3: CASSPGNQETQYF. The CDR3 DNA is TGCGCCAGCAGCCCGGGAAATCAAGAGACCCAGTACTTC. This rearrangement joins TRBV5-1 to TRBJ2-5, with D possibly being TRBD2 (5 bases). Germline V gene lookup returns CDR1 SGHRS and CDR2 YFSETQ. V lost 4 bases, J lost 2 bases, and 9 bases lay in between. The CDR3 extends over 13 amino acids.

CDR3 in amino acids: CASSRTGGILSGNTIYF. CDR3 DNA: TGTGCCAGCAGCAGGACAGGGGGTATATTGTCTGGAAACACCATATATTTT. The V call is TRBV21-1, the J call TRBJ1-3; TRBD1 was called by the table and not checked on the DNA. TRBV21-1 is noted as a pseudogene. The length of the CDR3 is 17 residues.

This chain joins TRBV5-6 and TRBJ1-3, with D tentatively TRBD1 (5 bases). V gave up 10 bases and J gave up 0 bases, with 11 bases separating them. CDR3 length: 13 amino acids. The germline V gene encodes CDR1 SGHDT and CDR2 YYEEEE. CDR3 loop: CAHRGDSGNTIYF. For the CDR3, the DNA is TGTGCCCATCGGGGGGACTCTGGAAACACCATATATTTT. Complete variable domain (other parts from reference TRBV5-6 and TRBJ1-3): DAGVTQSPTHLIKTRGQQVTLRCSPKSGHDTVSWYQQALGQGPQFIFQYYEEEERQRGNFPDRFSGHQFPNYSSELNVNALLLGDSALYLCAHRGDSGNTIYFGEGSWLTVV.

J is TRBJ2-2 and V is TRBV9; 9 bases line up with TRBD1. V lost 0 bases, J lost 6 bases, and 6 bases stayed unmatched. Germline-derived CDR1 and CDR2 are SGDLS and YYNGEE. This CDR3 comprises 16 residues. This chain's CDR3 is CASSVAWDRDPGELFF. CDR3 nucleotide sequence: TGTGCCAGCAGCGTAGCTTGGGACAGGGACCCCGGGGAGCTGTTTTTT.

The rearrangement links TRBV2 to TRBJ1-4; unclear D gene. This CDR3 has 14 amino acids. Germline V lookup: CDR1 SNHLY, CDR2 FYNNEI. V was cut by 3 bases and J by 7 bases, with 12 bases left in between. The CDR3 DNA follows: TGTGCCAGCAGTGACTACAGTTTAGTTGAAAAACTGTTTTTT. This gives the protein CASSDYSLVEKLFF.

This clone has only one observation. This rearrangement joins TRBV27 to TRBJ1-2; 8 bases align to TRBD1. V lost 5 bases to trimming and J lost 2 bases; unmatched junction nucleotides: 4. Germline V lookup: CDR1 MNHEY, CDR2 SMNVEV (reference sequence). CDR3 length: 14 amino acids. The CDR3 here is CASSPRDRNYGYTF. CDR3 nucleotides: TGTGCCAGCAGTCCCCGGGACAGGAACTATGGCTACACCTTC.

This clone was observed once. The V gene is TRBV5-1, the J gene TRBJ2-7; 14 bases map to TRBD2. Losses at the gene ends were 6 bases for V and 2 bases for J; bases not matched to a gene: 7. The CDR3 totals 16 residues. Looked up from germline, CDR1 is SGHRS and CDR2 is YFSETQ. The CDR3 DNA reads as TGCGCCAGCACCATAGGACTAGCGGGAGGAACCTACGAGCAGTACTTC. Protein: CASTIGLAGGTYEQYF.

The CDR3 DNA is TGTGCCAGCAGCTTTCAGAATGCTGAGCAGTTCTTC. It codes for CASSFQNAEQFF. The chain uses TRBV7-2 and TRBJ2-1; D unresolved. CDR3 length equals 12 residues. The germline gives CDR1 SGHTA, CDR2 FQGNSA. Trimming stripped 3 bases from V and 9 bases from J, with 9 bases between.

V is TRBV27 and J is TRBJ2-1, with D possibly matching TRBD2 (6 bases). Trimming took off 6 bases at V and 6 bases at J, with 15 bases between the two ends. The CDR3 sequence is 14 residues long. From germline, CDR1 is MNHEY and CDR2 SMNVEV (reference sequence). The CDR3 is CASRAGLLANEQFF. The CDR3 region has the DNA TGTGCCAGCAGGGCGGGGCTTCTCGCCAATGAGCAGTTCTTC.

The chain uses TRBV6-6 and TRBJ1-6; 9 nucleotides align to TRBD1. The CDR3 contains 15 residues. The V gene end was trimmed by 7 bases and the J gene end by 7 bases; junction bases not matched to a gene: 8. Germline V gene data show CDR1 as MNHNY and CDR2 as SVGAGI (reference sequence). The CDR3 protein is CASTPLGTGNSPLHF. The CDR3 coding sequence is TGTGCCAGCACCCCTTTGGGGACAGGGAATTCACCCCTCCACTTT.

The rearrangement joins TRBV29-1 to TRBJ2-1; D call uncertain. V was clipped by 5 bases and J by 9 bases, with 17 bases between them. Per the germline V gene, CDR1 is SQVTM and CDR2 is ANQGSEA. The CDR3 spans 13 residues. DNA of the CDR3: TGCAGCGTTAACCTGAGAAGGCTAGGTGAGCAGTTCTTC. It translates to CSVNLRRLGEQFF.

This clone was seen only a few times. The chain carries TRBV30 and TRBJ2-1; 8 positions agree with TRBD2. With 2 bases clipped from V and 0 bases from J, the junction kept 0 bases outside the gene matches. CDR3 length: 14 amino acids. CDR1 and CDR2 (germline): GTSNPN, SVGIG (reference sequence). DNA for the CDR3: TGTGCCTGGAGTAGCGGGAGCTCCTACAATGAGCAGTTCTTC. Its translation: CAWSSGSSYNEQFF.

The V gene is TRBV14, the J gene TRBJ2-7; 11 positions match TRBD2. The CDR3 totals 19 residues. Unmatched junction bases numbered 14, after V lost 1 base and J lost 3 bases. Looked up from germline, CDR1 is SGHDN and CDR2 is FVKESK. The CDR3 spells CASSQALRLAGRPYYEQYF. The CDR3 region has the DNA TGTGCCAGCAGCCAAGCTCTAAGACTAGCGGGACGACCCTACTACGAGCAGTACTTC.

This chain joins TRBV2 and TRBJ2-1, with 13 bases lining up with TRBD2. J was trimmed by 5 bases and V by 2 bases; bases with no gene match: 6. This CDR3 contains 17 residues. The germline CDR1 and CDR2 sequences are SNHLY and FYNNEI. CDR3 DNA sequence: TGTGCCAGCAGTGAAAGGACTAGCGGGAGTTGGGACAATGAGCAGTTCTTC. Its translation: CASSERTSGSWDNEQFF.